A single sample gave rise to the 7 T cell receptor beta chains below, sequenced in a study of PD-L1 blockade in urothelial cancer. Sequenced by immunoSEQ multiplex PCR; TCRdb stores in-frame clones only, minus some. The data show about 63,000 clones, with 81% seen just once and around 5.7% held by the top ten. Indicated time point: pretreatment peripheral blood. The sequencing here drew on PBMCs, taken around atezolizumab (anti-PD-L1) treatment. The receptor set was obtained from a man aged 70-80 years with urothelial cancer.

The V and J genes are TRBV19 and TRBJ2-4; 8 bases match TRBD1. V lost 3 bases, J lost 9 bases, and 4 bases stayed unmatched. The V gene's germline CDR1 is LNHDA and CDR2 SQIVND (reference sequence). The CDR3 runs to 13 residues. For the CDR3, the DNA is TGTGCCAGTAGTATTGGACAGGGCGGCATTCAGTACTTC. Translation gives CASSIGQGGIQYF.

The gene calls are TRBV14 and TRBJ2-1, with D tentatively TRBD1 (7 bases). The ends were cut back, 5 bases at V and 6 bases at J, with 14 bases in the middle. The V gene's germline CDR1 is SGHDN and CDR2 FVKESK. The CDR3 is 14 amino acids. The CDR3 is CASSVNQGGNEQFF. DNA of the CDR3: TGTGCCAGCAGCGTTAATCAGGGGGGCAATGAGCAGTTCTTC.

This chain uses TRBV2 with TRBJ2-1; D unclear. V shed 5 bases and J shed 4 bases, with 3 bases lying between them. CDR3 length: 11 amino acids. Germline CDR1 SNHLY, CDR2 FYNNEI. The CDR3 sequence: CASSQYNEQFF. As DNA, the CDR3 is TGTGCCAGCAGTCAGTACAATGAGCAGTTCTTC.

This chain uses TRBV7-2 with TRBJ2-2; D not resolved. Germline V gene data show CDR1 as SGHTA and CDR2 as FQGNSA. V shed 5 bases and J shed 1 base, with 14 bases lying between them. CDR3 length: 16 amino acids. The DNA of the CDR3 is TGTGCCAGCAGCAGTTACTATACAAAGAACACCGGGGAGCTGTTTTTT. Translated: CASSSYYTKNTGELFF.

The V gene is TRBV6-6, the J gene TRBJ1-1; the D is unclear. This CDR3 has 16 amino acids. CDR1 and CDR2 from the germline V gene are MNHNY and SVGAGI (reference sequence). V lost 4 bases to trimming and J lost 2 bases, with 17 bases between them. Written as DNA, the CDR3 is TGTGCCAGCAGTTCCAGCCCCGGGCGGGCAAACACTGAAGCTTTCTTT. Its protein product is CASSSSPGRANTEAFF.

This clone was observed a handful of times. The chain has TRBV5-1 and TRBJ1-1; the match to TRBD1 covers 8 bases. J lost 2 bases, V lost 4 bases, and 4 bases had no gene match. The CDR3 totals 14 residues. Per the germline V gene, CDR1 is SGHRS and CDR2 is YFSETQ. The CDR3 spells CASSGDRGNTEAFF. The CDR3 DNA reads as TGCGCCAGCAGCGGCGACAGGGGAAACACTGAAGCTTTCTTT.

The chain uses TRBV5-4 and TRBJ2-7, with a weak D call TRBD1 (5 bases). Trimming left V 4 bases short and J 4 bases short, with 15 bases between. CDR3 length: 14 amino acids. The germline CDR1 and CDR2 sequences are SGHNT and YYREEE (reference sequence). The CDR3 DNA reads TGTGCCAGCAGCCCTGACACGGACACATACGAGCAGTACTTC. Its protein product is CASSPDTDTYEQYF.